This T cell receptor (beta chain) appears in the sequencing data of a study of CD8 T cells in ankylosing spondylitis (dated by TCRdb to about 2017). The study in broad terms: To find TCR variants linked to disease, the study profiled T cell receptor beta repertoires in ankylosing spondylitis patients and healthy donors. The whole study cohort included under 140 healthy donors and 25 or so ankylosing spondylitis patients. Samples of peripheral blood were taken, and for ankylosing spondylitis patients, synovial fluid was collected as well. Beyond this particular receptor, the publication reports: A TCR beta motif of roughly 8 highly homologous amino acid variants appeared characteristic of blood from ankylosing spondylitis patients. Some of the motif variants had been reported before in the synovial fluid and blood of reactive arthritis patients, a finding that suggests common disease-initiation mechanisms. The disease-linked clones had a CD8+ phenotype and were found at relatively low frequencies in peripheral blood. The disease-linked clones were reported to be significantly enriched in matched synovial fluid samples from ankylosing spondylitis patients.

The germline V gene provides CDR1 SGHDN and CDR2 FVKESK. The CDR3 goes from the cysteine to the phenylalanine over 12 residues. Of the read, only the CDR3 DNA is kept; its 36 bases are in frame from base 1. Trimming removed 2 bases from V and 2 bases from J, leaving 3 bases between the germline ends. This clonotype was seen repeatedly, ten times or more. Its specific antigen is unknown. Base quality data are lacking; no much larger clone is found one base away. Sequencer: Illumina HiSeq 2500. Quantitative 5'-RACE with molecular barcodes was the method used to prepare the TCR beta libraries. The paper's processing steps were these. A new computational method, built on a probabilistic model of VDJ rearrangement, was used to identify disease-linked TCR variants. TCRdb reanalyzed the raw reads on its own, using fastp at Q25 for trimming and MiXCR for clone calling, and kept in-frame beta chains. Rows with one shared CDR3 protein collapse into an entry with the most common genes and DNA. The authors' filters were not applied to this entry. For this sample there are around 130,000 distinct CDR3 sequences; 6% to 8.5% appear just once. The ten top clones hold more than 9% of the sample.

What was sequenced was blood, either unsorted or a sorted T cell fraction (not recorded which). The sequence is built from TRBV14 and TRBJ2-5, with the D gene uncertain. The receptor comes from a male donor with ankylosing spondylitis or in good health (not recorded which). The nucleotides read TGTGCCAGCAGCCAACTACAAGAGACCCAGTACTTC. This gives the protein CASSQLQETQYF.